This T cell receptor beta chain comes out of a study of beta chain features in type 1 diabetes. Based on CD45RO/CCR7/CD25/CD127/CD95/CD27, CD4+ regulatory, stem cell-like memory, naive and central memory cells were sorted. The CDR3 spans 16 residues. V lost 6 bases, J lost 0 bases, and 8 bases stayed unmatched. Germline V gene lookup returns CDR1 MNHNY and CDR2 SVGAGI (reference sequence). As to this clone: Its matching antigen is unknown.

Investigators reverse transcribed all isolated RNA, so they sequenced expressed TCRB transcripts. Method: immunoSEQ multiplex PCR; TCRdb's copy keeps in-frame clones and lacks some. The table has around 70,000 clones, around 49% seen once. Study outcomes and limitations: Shortening that was moderate but significant affected the TCRB CDR3s of Type 1 diabetes patients in all four CD4+ subsets. Fewer insertions but more deletions were seen at VDJ junctions in type 1 diabetes patients. Sampled from patients, naive, central memory and Treg TCRB repertoires appeared more similar than those sampled from healthy donors. Overrepresentation of cells with high TCR expression could result from cDNA sequencing.

This TCR derives from a man between 25 and 39 years old with type 1 diabetes. Sequenced input: central memory CD4+ T cells from blood. The V call is TRBV6-6, the J call TRBJ1-5, with 7 bases matching TRBD1. CDR3 residues: CASRLDRFDSNQPQHF. CDR3 coding DNA: TGTGCCAGCAGATTGGACAGGTTTGATAGCAATCAGCCCCAGCATTTT.